Only one count was recorded for the clone carrying this T cell receptor (beta chain). Its antigen is not identified. Trimming removed 3 bases from V and 1 base from J; junction bases left unmatched: 6. The germline gives CDR1 SGHNT, CDR2 YENEEA. The CDR3 is 16 residues long. The data originate from a study of T cells in localized non-small cell lung cancer. Study-level points and caveats: In the blood, greater T cell density corresponded to longer overall survival. Across samples, adjacent lung featured a median roughly 60 of the top 100 tumor clones.

The assay was immunoSEQ multiplex PCR, and TCRdb's table has in-frame clones only and misses some. This table holds about 82,000 clones, around three quarters found once. The receptor's source is a man aged 35 to 70 with stage II squamous cell lung carcinoma. The chain has TRBV11-3 and TRBJ2-1; TRBD2 agrees at 7 bases. The specimen comprised PBMCs, sampled before any cancer treatment. The CDR3 protein is CASSFSGAQSYNEQFF. In nucleotides, the CDR3 is TGTGCCAGCAGCTTCAGCGGGGCTCAATCCTACAATGAGCAGTTCTTC.